This entry lists 30 T cell receptor beta chains sequenced from one sample in a study of blood T cell repertoires in COVID-19. Data came from immunoSEQ multiplex PCR; TCRdb stores just in-frame clones and leaves some out. The sample lists 150,000 or so clones, 85% occurring once. The source material was peripheral blood. These receptors all stem from a human donor with acute or convalescent COVID-19. The donor label of this sample is uncertain.

The genes are TRBV28 and TRBJ2-1; weak D call: TRBD1 (5 bases). The CDR3 extends over 14 amino acids. Germline CDR1 MDHEN, CDR2 SYDVKM. Trimming left V 6 bases short and J 1 base short, with 10 bases between. The CDR3: CASSSRVSYNEQFF. The CDR3 DNA sequence: TGTGCCAGCAGCTCCAGGGTGTCCTACAATGAGCAGTTCTTC.

The gene calls are TRBV9 and TRBJ1-2; TRBD1 agrees at 7 bases. Germline CDR1 SGDLS, CDR2 YYNGEE. Germline trimming cut 5 bases from V and 3 bases from J; bases unmatched to any gene: 7. The CDR3 has 14 amino acids. In DNA, the CDR3 is TGTGCCAGCAGTAGCGGACAGGACTACTATGGCTACACCTTC. Translation: CASSSGQDYYGYTF.

The chain recombines TRBV9 with TRBJ1-3; 9 nucleotides match TRBD1. Germline loops: CDR1 SGDLS, CDR2 YYNGEE. V lost 0 bases and J lost 7; bases outside the gene matches: 8. This CDR3 spans 16 amino acids. The CDR3 loop is CASSVGRDRVYNTIYF. In DNA form, the CDR3 reads TGTGCCAGCAGCGTAGGAAGGGACAGGGTTTACAACACCATATATTTT.

The rearrangement uses TRBV9 and TRBJ2-2; 7 positions agree with TRBD2. The germline V gene has CDR1 SGDLS and CDR2 YYNGEE. The CDR3 totals 15 residues. Losses at the gene ends were 0 bases for V and 6 bases for J; bases not matched to a gene: 5. CDR3 region: CASSVGGAGAGELFF. In nucleotides, the CDR3 is TGTGCCAGCAGCGTAGGAGGCGCGGGGGCCGGGGAGCTGTTTTTT.

The V gene is TRBV12-3 or TRBV12-4, the J gene TRBJ2-2; D gene ambiguous. This CDR3 contains 12 residues. Trimming removed 2 bases at V and 8 bases at J, with 6 bases between. The CDR3 protein is CASSLLSGELFF. Here the CDR3 DNA reads TGTGCCAGCAGTTTACTATCGGGGGAGCTGTTTTTT.

This clone was found a few times. The genes are TRBV10-1 and TRBJ2-7; 12 nucleotides agree with TRBD1. Looked up from germline, CDR1 is WNHNN and CDR2 is SYGVQD (reference sequence). This CDR3 has 17 amino acids. V dropped 3 bases and J dropped 0; count of bases not matched to a gene: 6. This CDR3 is CASSDPGQGAPSYEQYF. In DNA form, the CDR3 reads TGCGCCAGCAGTGATCCGGGACAGGGGGCCCCCTCCTACGAGCAGTACTTC.

V is TRBV11-2 and J is TRBJ2-5, with 7 positions matching TRBD1. The V and J ends lost 5 bases and 4 bases, in that order; junction bases with no gene match: 7. The CDR3 covers 14 residues. Germline-derived CDR1 and CDR2 are SGHAT and FQNNGV. The CDR3 is CASSLDRVSETQYF. In DNA form, the CDR3 reads TGTGCCAGCAGCCTCGACAGGGTATCAGAGACCCAGTACTTC.

The rearrangement joins TRBV30 to TRBJ2-3; TRBD2 aligns across 8 bases. This CDR3 is built from 15 residues. With 4 bases clipped from V and 0 bases from J, the junction kept 6 bases outside the gene matches. CDR1 is GTSNPN, CDR2 SVGIG, per germline (reference sequence). The chain's CDR3 is CAWTGGATSTDTQYF. For the CDR3, the DNA is TGTGCCTGGACGGGGGGGGCAACTAGCACAGATACGCAGTATTTT.

This chain links TRBV6-4 with TRBJ1-1; the D gene is possibly TRBD1 (6 bases). Looked up from germline, CDR1 is MRHNA and CDR2 is SNTAGT. V lost 8 bases and J 2 bases, leaving 12 bases between the germline ends. The CDR3 extends over 13 amino acids. CDR3 DNA sequence: TGTGCCAGCCTAGACAGGTTTAACACTGAAGCTTTCTTT. Protein sequence: CASLDRFNTEAFF.

The chain carries TRBV6-2 or TRBV6-3 and TRBJ1-5, with 7 bases aligning to TRBD1. The CDR3 extends over 14 amino acids. With V trimmed by 2 bases and J by 5 bases, 3 bases remained unmatched. The germline gives CDR1 MNHEY, CDR2 SVGEGT. In DNA, the CDR3 is TGTGCCAGCAGTTACAACAGGGGATATCAGCCCCAGCATTTT. Translated: CASSYNRGYQPQHF.

The chain couples TRBV18 to TRBJ2-2; possible D gene TRBD2, 6 bases. Germline CDR1 reads KGHSH; CDR2 reads LQKENI. The CDR3 is 13 residues long. V lost 4 bases and J 4 bases, leaving 7 bases between the germline ends. This chain's CDR3 is CASSQEGTGELFF. CDR3 DNA sequence: TGTGCCAGCTCACAGGAGGGCACCGGGGAGCTGTTTTTT.

The chain couples TRBV19 to TRBJ1-6; TRBD1 matches 8 bases. The germline V gene has CDR1 LNHDA and CDR2 SQIVND (reference sequence). The CDR3 covers 13 residues. J was trimmed by 9 bases and V by 4 bases; bases with no gene match: 2. CDR3 in amino acids: CASSTGGSSPLHF. The CDR3 region has the DNA TGTGCCAGTAGTACAGGGGGCTCTTCACCCCTCCACTTT.

The chain recombines TRBV9 with TRBJ2-7; perhaps TRBD2 as D (6 bases). The germline V gene has CDR1 SGDLS and CDR2 YYNGEE. This CDR3 contains 15 residues. V was trimmed by 2 bases and J by 2 bases, leaving 14 bases between them. The CDR3 loop is CASSVLASDTYEQYF. The CDR3 DNA is TGTGCCAGCAGCGTCTTGGCTAGCGATACCTACGAGCAGTACTTC.

The chain is built from TRBV18 and TRBJ1-3, with 8 positions matching TRBD1. Germline CDR1 is KGHSH and CDR2 is LQKENI. Trimming took 3 bases from V and 1 from J; bases not matched to a gene: 11. This CDR3 contains 18 residues. CDR3 nucleotides: TGTGCCAGCTCACCTTACGAAGGCCACAGGGGGTCTGGAAACACCATATATTTT. Its protein product is CASSPYEGHRGSGNTIYF.

V and J are TRBV6-5 and TRBJ1-6, with D perhaps TRBD1 (5 bases). Germline V gives CDR1 MNHEY, CDR2 SVGAGI. The CDR3 covers 13 residues. V was shortened by 6 bases and J by 8 bases, with 11 bases between the two germline ends. The CDR3: CASSLKQDSPLHF. CDR3 DNA: TGTGCCAGCAGCCTCAAACAGGATTCACCCCTCCACTTT.

This chain uses TRBV19 with TRBJ2-1; 7 nucleotides match TRBD2. Germline V gene sequence: CDR1 LNHDA, CDR2 SQIVND (reference sequence). This CDR3 is 14 amino acids long. V lost 4 bases and J lost 7; bases outside the gene matches: 7. This CDR3 reads CASSKGRGMNEQFF. CDR3 in DNA: TGTGCCAGTAGTAAGGGGCGGGGGATGAATGAGCAGTTCTTC. The full variable domain, completed using reference TRBV19 and TRBJ2-1, is DGGITQSPKYLFRKEGQNVTLSCEQNLNHDAMYWYRQDPGQGLRLIYYSQIVNDFQKGDIAEGYSVSREKKESFPLTVTSAQKNPTAFYLCASSKGRGMNEQFFGPGTRLTVL.

In this sample, this clone turned up a few times. The chain recombines TRBV6-2 or TRBV6-3 with TRBJ1-2; no definite D call. The length of the CDR3 is 13 residues. Germline V CDR1 and CDR2: MNHEY, SVGEGT. V was cut by 2 bases and J by 4 bases, with 8 bases left in between. CDR3 residues: CASSYGPVYGYTF. The CDR3 DNA reads TGTGCCAGCAGTTACGGTCCGGTCTATGGCTACACCTTC.

This chain joins TRBV27 and TRBJ1-5; 7 nucleotides match TRBD1. Germline V gene sequence: CDR1 MNHEY, CDR2 SMNVEV (reference sequence). V lost 6 bases and J lost 5; bases outside the gene matches: 1. The CDR3 spans 12 residues. The CDR3 nucleotides are TGTGCCAGCAGACAGGGGTATCAGCCCCAGCATTTT. It codes for CASRQGYQPQHF.

The chain links TRBV27 to TRBJ1-2, with 7 positions matching TRBD1. The CDR3 has 12 residues. Germline V CDR1 and CDR2: MNHEY, SMNVEV (reference sequence). V shed 6 bases, J shed 9 bases, and the junction held 7 bases outside the gene matches. CDR3 sequence (DNA): TGTGCCAGCAGAGGACAGGCGTCGAGCTACACCTTC. It encodes CASRGQASSYTF.

The chain has TRBV10-2 and TRBJ2-5; 7 bases fit TRBD2. Germline CDR1 WSHSY, CDR2 SAAADI. CDR3 length equals 15 residues. The V segment lost 1 base and the J segment 1 base; nucleotides outside the gene matches: 3. CDR3 in amino acids: CASSEFGTIQETQYF. CDR3 in DNA: TGCGCCAGCAGTGAGTTCGGGACTATCCAAGAGACCCAGTACTTC.

The chain links TRBV27 to TRBJ1-4; the D gene is possibly TRBD1 (6 bases). CDR1 is MNHEY, CDR2 SMNVEV, per germline (reference sequence). Trimming cost V 0 bases and J 3 bases, with 11 bases left between them. The CDR3 totals 16 residues. CDR3 in DNA: TGTGCCAGCAGTTTATCCGTGGCAGGGGCTAATGAAAAACTGTTTTTT. Its translation: CASSLSVAGANEKLFF.

This sequence joins TRBV10-1 and TRBJ1-2, with TRBD1 identical over 9 bases. This CDR3 comprises 14 residues. Germline V CDR1 and CDR2: WNHNN, SYGVQD (reference sequence). V was clipped by 4 bases and J by 7 bases; unmatched bases: 7. In nucleotides, the CDR3 is TGCGCCAGCAGTGCACAGGGGGCTCGTACTGGCTACACCTTC. This codes for CASSAQGARTGYTF.

This chain joins TRBV6-6 and TRBJ1-6; 8 nucleotides line up with TRBD1. The V and J ends lost 4 bases and 0 bases, in that order; junction bases with no gene match: 2. This CDR3 is 16 amino acids long. Germline-derived CDR1 and CDR2 are MNHNY and SVGAGI (reference sequence). CDR3 nucleotides: TGTGCCAGCAGTTCGGGACAGGTCTCCTATAATTCACCCCTCCACTTT. It codes for CASSSGQVSYNSPLHF.

V usage is TRBV3-1 (or the pseudogene TRBV3-2) and J usage is TRBJ1-2; the match to TRBD1 covers 7 bases. Trimming at V came to 3 bases and at J to 2 bases, leaving 6 bases not matched to a gene. The V gene's germline CDR1 is LGHDT and CDR2 YNNKEL (reference sequence). This CDR3 is 15 amino acids long. CDR3 residues: CASSHWDSPNYGYTF. The CDR3 bases are TGTGCCAGCAGCCACTGGGACAGCCCAAACTATGGCTACACCTTC.

The CDR3 is CASSSYRGGSTDTQYF. The DNA of the CDR3 is TGTGCCAGCAGCTCCTACCGAGGAGGTAGCACAGATACGCAGTATTTT. The rearrangement joins TRBV5-8 to TRBJ2-3, with a weak D call TRBD2 (5 bases). There are 16 residues in the CDR3. Looked up from germline, CDR1 is SGHTS and CDR2 is YDEGEE. V lost 3 bases and J 0 bases, leaving 14 bases between the germline ends.

This clone was detected only a few times. The chain joins TRBV7-2 to TRBJ1-2; D is ambiguous. This CDR3 comprises 15 residues. From germline, CDR1 is SGHTA and CDR2 FQGNSA. V was shortened by 5 bases and J by 4 bases, with 17 bases between the two germline ends. The CDR3 sequence is CASSPSLALGYGYTF. CDR3 bases: TGTGCCAGCAGCCCTAGCTTGGCGCTAGGCTATGGCTACACCTTC.

The J gene is TRBJ2-2, the V gene TRBV19; 8 bases are shared with TRBD2. The CDR3 sequence is 14 residues long. With 6 bases clipped from V and 6 bases from J, the junction kept 6 bases outside the gene matches. Per germline, CDR1 LNHDA and CDR2 SQIVND (reference sequence). The CDR3 DNA sequence: TGTGCCAGTAGCCGAGCGGGGGATCCCGGGGAGCTGTTTTTT. This gives the protein CASSRAGDPGELFF. Variable domain in full (rest from reference TRBV19 and TRBJ2-2): DGGITQSPKYLFRKEGQNVTLSCEQNLNHDAMYWYRQDPGQGLRLIYYSQIVNDFQKGDIAEGYSVSREKKESFPLTVTSAQKNPTAFYLCASSRAGDPGELFFGEGSRLTVL.

The chain has TRBV2 and TRBJ2-5; the D gene is possibly TRBD1 (5 bases). This CDR3 has 14 residues. V dropped 3 bases and J dropped 2 bases, with 10 bases sitting between them. Per the germline V gene, CDR1 is SNHLY and CDR2 is FYNNEI. DNA of the CDR3: TGTGCCAGCAGTGATAAAGGGGTACAAGAGACCCAGTACTTC. Protein sequence: CASSDKGVQETQYF.

The genes are TRBV5-6 and TRBJ1-1, with 7 positions matching TRBD1. This CDR3 has 14 residues. Germline V CDR1 and CDR2: SGHDT, YYEEEE. The ends lost 0 bases at V and 11 bases at J; junction bases unmatched: 10. The DNA for the CDR3 is TGTGCCAGCAGCTTGGAGGGGGCAGGGGGTACGGCTTTCTTT. It encodes CASSLEGAGGTAFF.

The chain uses TRBV4-1 and TRBJ1-2, with 8 bases identical to TRBD1. The CDR3 consists of 16 residues. The V gene end was trimmed by 1 base and the J gene end by 4 bases; junction bases not matched to a gene: 8. The germline CDR1 and CDR2 sequences are MGHRA and YSYEKL. The CDR3 nucleotides read TGCGCCAGCAGCCAAGTCCTTACAGGGGGAGGCTATGGCTACACCTTC. Its protein is CASSQVLTGGGYGYTF.